The 20 T cell receptor beta chains given below trace back to one sample, sequenced in a study of blood T cells in healthy people across ages (dated by TCRdb to about 2015). The library was built by means of 5' RACE. Sequencing was carried out with an Illumina HiSeq 2500. A second PCR of about 6 to 12 cycles was run with a J-beta primer mix and a sample-barcoded 5' primer. TCRdb handled the public reads itself, with Q25 trimming in fastp and clone calling in MiXCR, and kept productive beta chains. Every entry covers one CDR3 protein and lists the most common genes and DNA from its rows. The sample profile shows over a million distinct CDR3 sequences; roughly 45% of them were found once. Jointly, the top ten make up 7.9% of the sample. The sequencing sample was made of blood. The receptors were gathered from a woman between 18 and 30 years old in good health.

Only a few counts were recorded for this clonotype. The V and J genes are TRBV12-3 or TRBV12-4 and TRBJ2-7; 7 positions match TRBD2. After removal of 0 bases from V and 5 bases from J, the junction contained 10 bases not matched to a gene. There are 16 residues in the CDR3. As DNA, the CDR3 is TGTGCCAGCAGTTTAGCGAGGCTAGCGGTTATCAACGAGCAGTACTTC. Translation gives CASSLARLAVINEQYF.

This clonotype has just a few counts. The chain has TRBV27 and TRBJ2-7; 10 bases match TRBD1. CDR1 MNHEY and CDR2 SMNVEV come from the germline V gene (reference sequence). Trimming removed 3 bases from V and 0 bases from J; junction bases left unmatched: 8. This CDR3 comprises 17 residues. CDR3 protein: CASSFASGQGFSYEQYF. CDR3 bases: TGTGCCAGCAGTTTCGCCTCGGGACAGGGGTTCTCCTACGAGCAGTACTTC.

In its sample, this clonotype was seen many times. The chain is built from TRBV7-9 and TRBJ2-7; weak D call: TRBD1 (6 bases). CDR1 is SEHNR, CDR2 FQNEAQ, per germline (reference sequence). The CDR3 is 14 residues long. V was trimmed by 3 bases and J by 3 bases, leaving 12 bases between them. The CDR3 DNA follows: TGTGCCAGCAGCTTCCGGGACATCCTCTACGAGCAGTACTTC. Encoded protein: CASSFRDILYEQYF. Variable domain in full (rest from reference TRBV7-9 and TRBJ2-7): DTGVSQNPRHKITKRGQNVTFRCDPISEHNRLYWYRQTLGQGPEFLTYFQNEAQLEKSRLLSDRFSAERPKGSFSTLEIQRTEQGDSAMYLCASSFRDILYEQYFGPGTRLTVT.

The rearrangement uses TRBV6-1 and TRBJ1-1, with D uncertain. Germline loops: CDR1 MNHNS, CDR2 SASEGT. V lost 4 bases and J 1 base, leaving 19 bases between the germline ends. This CDR3 contains 17 residues. CDR3: CASSASGPDLGNTEAFF. The CDR3 DNA is TGTGCCAGCAGTGCCTCTGGACCTGACCTGGGGAACACTGAAGCTTTCTTT.

In its sample, this clonotype was seen a few times. The chain joins TRBV5-5 to TRBJ1-5; D may be TRBD1 (5 bases). V lost 0 bases and J 3 bases, leaving 7 bases between the germline ends. The V gene's germline CDR1 is SGHKS and CDR2 YYEKEE (reference sequence). The length of the CDR3 is 14 residues. The chain's CDR3 is CASSLAGDNQPQHF. Here the CDR3 DNA reads TGTGCCAGCAGCTTGGCGGGGGACAATCAGCCCCAGCATTTT.

The V call is TRBV4-1, the J call TRBJ2-6; D is unclear. The V end was cut by 2 bases, the J end by 5 bases, with 4 bases between. This CDR3 spans 13 amino acids. CDR1 and CDR2 from the germline V gene are MGHRA and YSYEKL. Written as DNA, the CDR3 is TGCGCCAGCAGCCAATCTAGGGCCAACGTCCTGACTTTC. Translation gives CASSQSRANVLTF.

The chain combines TRBV4-1 with TRBJ1-5; a weak D match, TRBD1 (5 bases). The V end lost 4 bases, the J end lost 6 bases, and 10 bases lay between the germline ends. Germline V CDR1 and CDR2: MGHRA, YSYEKL. The CDR3 has 13 amino acids. This CDR3 is CASSLGRGQPQHF. The CDR3 DNA reads as TGCGCCAGCAGCCTTGGGAGGGGTCAGCCCCAGCATTTT.

This clonotype was detected only a few times. CDR3 DNA sequence: TGTGCCAGACGATCTAAGCGGGAGGGGGGGGATGAGCAGTTCTTC. Translation gives CARRSKREGGDEQFF. The chain has TRBV28 and TRBJ2-1; 10 bases are shared with TRBD2. The CDR3 totals 15 residues. The junction had 13 bases not matched to a gene; V was cut back by 9 bases and J by 8 bases. Per germline, CDR1 MDHEN and CDR2 SYDVKM.

This clonotype has a single count. Given a much more abundant clone one base away, this may be a read error. The chain combines TRBV6-2 or TRBV6-3 with TRBJ2-3; tentatively, D is TRBD2 (6 bases). In germline, CDR1 is MNHEY, CDR2 SVGEGT. CDR3 size: 14 residues. Trimming left V 5 bases short and J 5 bases short, with 14 bases between. CDR3 bases: TGTGCCAGCAGTCCTAGCGAGGCCCAAGATACGCAGTATTTT. Protein sequence: CASSPSEAQDTQYF.

The chain joins TRBV28 to TRBJ1-2; 7 nucleotides agree with TRBD1. This CDR3 region has 14 residues. The germline V gene has CDR1 MDHEN and CDR2 SYDVKM. V was clipped by 6 bases and J by 7 bases; unmatched bases: 11. In DNA, the CDR3 is TGTGCCAGCAGACTCGACAGGGTAGCTCGTGGCTACACCTTC. It specifies CASRLDRVARGYTF.

The V gene is TRBV9, the J gene TRBJ2-3; D possibly matches TRBD1 or TRBD2 (6 bases each). The V end lost 2 bases, the J end lost 2 bases, and 12 bases lay between the germline ends. In germline, CDR1 is SGDLS, CDR2 YYNGEE. CDR3 length: 15 amino acids. The CDR3 reads CASSVRGGFTDTQYF. CDR3 in DNA: TGTGCCAGCAGCGTTCGAGGGGGGTTCACAGATACGCAGTATTTT.

The sample holds many counts of this clonotype. V gene TRBV2 combines with J gene TRBJ1-2; maybe TRBD1 (5 bases). In germline, CDR1 is SNHLY, CDR2 FYNNEI. CDR3 length: 13 residues. V lost 3 bases to trimming and J lost 2 bases, with 7 bases between them. The CDR3 nucleotides are TGTGCCAGCAGTGAGGGACGGAACTATGGCTACACCTTC. Protein product: CASSEGRNYGYTF.

The chain recombines TRBV10-2 with TRBJ2-3, with 8 bases lining up with TRBD2. CDR3 length: 15 amino acids. Trimming removed 2 bases from V and 1 base from J; junction bases left unmatched: 2. Per germline, CDR1 WSHSY and CDR2 SAAADI. The CDR3 DNA follows: TGCGCCAGCAGTGAGCCAGCGGGAGGCACAGATACGCAGTATTTT. Translating it yields CASSEPAGGTDTQYF.

The rearrangement uses TRBV28 and TRBJ1-1; D may be TRBD1 (6 bases). The length of the CDR3 is 16 residues. The germline gives CDR1 MDHEN, CDR2 SYDVKM. The V gene lost 2 bases and the J gene lost 6 bases, with 19 bases spanning the gap. CDR3 in amino acids: CASSLTGQSPKAEAFF. The CDR3 nucleotides are TGTGCCAGCAGTTTAACGGGACAAAGTCCGAAGGCTGAAGCTTTCTTT.

The gene calls are TRBV28 and TRBJ1-1; no definite D call. Trimming took 5 bases from V and 1 from J, leaving 14 bases between them. Germline V CDR1 and CDR2: MDHEN, SYDVKM. The CDR3 is 15 amino acids. CDR3 region: CASSPPNRQNTEAFF. The CDR3 DNA follows: TGTGCCAGCAGTCCACCTAACCGGCAGAACACTGAAGCTTTCTTT. Full variable domain (missing parts from reference TRBV28 and TRBJ1-1): DVKVTQSSRYLVKRTGEKVFLECVQDMDHENMFWYRQDPGLGLRLIYFSYDVKMKEKGDIPEGYSVSREKKERFSLILESASTNQTSMYLCASSPPNRQNTEAFFGQGTRLTVV.

V gene TRBV6-5 combines with J gene TRBJ1-2, with unresolved D. The CDR3 contains 14 residues. In germline, CDR1 is MNHEY, CDR2 SVGAGI. V was clipped by 5 bases and J by 0 bases, with 10 bases between them. DNA for the CDR3: TGTGCCAGCAGTCTGGCAGCCGCTAACTATGGCTACACCTTC. It is translated as CASSLAAANYGYTF.

J is TRBJ2-3 and V is TRBV25-1; possible D gene TRBD1, 6 bases. Germline V gene sequence: CDR1 MGHDK, CDR2 SYGVNS. The CDR3 runs 16 residues. V lost 3 bases and J lost 6, with 19 bases in between. The DNA for the CDR3 is TGTGCCAGCAGTGATCCGGCAGGGGCGGGTTCGGATACGCAGTATTTT. It codes for CASSDPAGAGSDTQYF.

CDR3 DNA: TGTGCCAGCAGCTCGCGGACAGGGCGATACGAGCAGTACTTC. Its protein is CASSSRTGRYEQYF. The chain carries TRBV7-9 and TRBJ2-7, with 8 bases identical to TRBD1. Germline CDR1 and CDR2: SEHNR and FQNEAQ (reference sequence). The CDR3 is 14 residues long. J was trimmed by 4 bases and V by 4 bases; bases with no gene match: 6.

The chain joins TRBV3-1 to TRBJ2-7; the match to TRBD2 covers 10 bases. The CDR3 consists of 16 residues. CDR1 LGHDT and CDR2 YNNKEL come from the germline V gene (reference sequence). The J segment lost 5 bases and the V segment lost 4 bases, leaving 11 bases of the junction unmatched. Written as DNA, the CDR3 is TGTGCCAGCAGCCGTGTCTTGAGCGGGAGGGCCCACGAGCAGTACTTC. This sequence encodes CASSRVLSGRAHEQYF.

This clonotype has just a few counts. The chain uses TRBV5-1 and TRBJ2-4; TRBD1 matches 7 bases. Germline lookup yields CDR1 SGHRS and CDR2 YFSETQ. V trimming: 4 bases; J trimming: 0 bases; junction bases outside the gene matches: 7. This CDR3 region has 16 residues. This chain's CDR3 is CASSKGTDLAKNIQYF. CDR3 DNA: TGCGCCAGCAGCAAAGGGACAGACCTAGCCAAAAACATTCAGTACTTC.